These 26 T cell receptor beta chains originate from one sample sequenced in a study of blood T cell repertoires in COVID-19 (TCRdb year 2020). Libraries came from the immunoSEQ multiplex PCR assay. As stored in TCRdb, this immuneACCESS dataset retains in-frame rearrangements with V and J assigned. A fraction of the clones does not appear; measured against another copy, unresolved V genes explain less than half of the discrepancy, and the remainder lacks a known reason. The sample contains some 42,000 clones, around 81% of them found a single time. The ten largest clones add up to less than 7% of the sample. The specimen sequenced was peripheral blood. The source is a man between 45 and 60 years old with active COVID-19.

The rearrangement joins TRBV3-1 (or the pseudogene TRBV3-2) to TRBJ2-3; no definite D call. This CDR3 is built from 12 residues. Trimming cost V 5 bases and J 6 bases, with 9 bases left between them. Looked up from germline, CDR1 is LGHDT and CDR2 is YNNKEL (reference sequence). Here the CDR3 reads CASSSYGDTQYF. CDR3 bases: TGTGCCAGCAGCTCCTACGGGGATACGCAGTATTTT.

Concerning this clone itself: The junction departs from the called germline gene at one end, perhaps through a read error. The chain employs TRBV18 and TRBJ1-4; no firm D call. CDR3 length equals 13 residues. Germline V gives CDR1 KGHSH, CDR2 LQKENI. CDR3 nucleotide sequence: TGTGCCAGCTCACCACCGGAGGGCAGAACCTCCGTTTTT. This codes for CASSPPEGRTSVF.

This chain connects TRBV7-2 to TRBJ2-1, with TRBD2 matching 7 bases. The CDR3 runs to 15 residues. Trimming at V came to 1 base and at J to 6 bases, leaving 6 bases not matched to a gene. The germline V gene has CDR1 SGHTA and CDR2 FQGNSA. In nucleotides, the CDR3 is TGTGCCAGCAGCTTAGATGGGGCTAGCGGCAATGAGCAGTTCTTC. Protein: CASSLDGASGNEQFF.

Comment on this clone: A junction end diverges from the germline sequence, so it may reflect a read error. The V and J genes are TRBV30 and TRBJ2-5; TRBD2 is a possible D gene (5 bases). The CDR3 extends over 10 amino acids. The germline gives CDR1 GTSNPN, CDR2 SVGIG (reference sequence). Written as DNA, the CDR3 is TGTGCCGGGAGCAGGGAGACCCAGTACTTC. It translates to CAGSRETQYF.

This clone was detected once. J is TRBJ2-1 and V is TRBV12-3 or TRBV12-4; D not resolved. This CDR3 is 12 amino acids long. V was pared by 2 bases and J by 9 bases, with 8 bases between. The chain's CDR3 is CASSLSRGEQFF. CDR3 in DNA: TGTGCCAGCAGTTTATCCCGAGGTGAGCAGTTCTTC.

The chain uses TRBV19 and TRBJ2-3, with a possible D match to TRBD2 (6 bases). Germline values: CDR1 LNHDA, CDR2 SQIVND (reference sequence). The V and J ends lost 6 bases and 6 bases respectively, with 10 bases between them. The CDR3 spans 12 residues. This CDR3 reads CASRISGDTQYF. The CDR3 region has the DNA TGTGCCAGTAGGATAAGCGGGGATACGCAGTATTTT.

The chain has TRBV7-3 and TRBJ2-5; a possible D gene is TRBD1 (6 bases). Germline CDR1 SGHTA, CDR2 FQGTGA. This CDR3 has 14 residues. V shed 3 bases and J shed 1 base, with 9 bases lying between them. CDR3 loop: CASSLTGLQETQYF. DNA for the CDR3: TGTGCCAGCAGCTTGACAGGCCTCCAAGAGACCCAGTACTTC.

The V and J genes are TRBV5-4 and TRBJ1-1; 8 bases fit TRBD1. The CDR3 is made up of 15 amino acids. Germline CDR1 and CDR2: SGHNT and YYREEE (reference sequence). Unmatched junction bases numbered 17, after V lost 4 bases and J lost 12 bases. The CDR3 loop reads CASSRTGNRGPLPFF. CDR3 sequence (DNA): TGTGCCAGCAGCAGGACAGGGAATCGAGGTCCACTCCCTTTCTTT.

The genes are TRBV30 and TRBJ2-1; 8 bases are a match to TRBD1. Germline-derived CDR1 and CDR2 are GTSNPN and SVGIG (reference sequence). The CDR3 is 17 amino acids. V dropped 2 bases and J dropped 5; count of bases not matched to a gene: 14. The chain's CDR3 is CAWSSVSYQGAHNEQFF. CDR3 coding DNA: TGTGCCTGGAGTTCCGTGTCGTACCAGGGGGCCCACAATGAGCAGTTCTTC. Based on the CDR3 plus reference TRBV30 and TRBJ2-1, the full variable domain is SQTIHQWPATLVQPVGSPLSLECTVEGTSNPNLYWYRQAAGRGLQLLFYSVGIGQISSEVPQNLSASRPQDRQFILSSKKLLLSDSGFYLCAWSSVSYQGAHNEQFFGPGTRLTVL.

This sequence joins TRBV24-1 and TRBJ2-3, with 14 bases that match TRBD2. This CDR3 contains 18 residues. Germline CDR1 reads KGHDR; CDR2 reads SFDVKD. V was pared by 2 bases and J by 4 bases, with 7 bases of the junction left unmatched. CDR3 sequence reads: CATSDSRLAGGPADTQYF. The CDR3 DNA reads TGTGCCACCAGTGATTCGAGACTAGCGGGGGGGCCCGCAGATACGCAGTATTTT.

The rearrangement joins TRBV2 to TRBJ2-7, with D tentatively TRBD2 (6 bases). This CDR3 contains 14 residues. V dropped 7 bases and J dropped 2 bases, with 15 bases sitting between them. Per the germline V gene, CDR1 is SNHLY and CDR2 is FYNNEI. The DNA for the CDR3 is TGTGCCAGCACTGGGGGGTTCAACCCCTACGAGCAGTACTTC. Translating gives CASTGGFNPYEQYF.

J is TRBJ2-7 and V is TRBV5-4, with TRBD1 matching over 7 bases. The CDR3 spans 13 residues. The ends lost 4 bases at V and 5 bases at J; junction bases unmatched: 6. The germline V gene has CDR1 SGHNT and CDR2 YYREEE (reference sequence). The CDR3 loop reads CASSSTGVHEQYF. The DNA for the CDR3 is TGTGCCAGCAGCAGTACAGGGGTGCACGAGCAGTACTTC.

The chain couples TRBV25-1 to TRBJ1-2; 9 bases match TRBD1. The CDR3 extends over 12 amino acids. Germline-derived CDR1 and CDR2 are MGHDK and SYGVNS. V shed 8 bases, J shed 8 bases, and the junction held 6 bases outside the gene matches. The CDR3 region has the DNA TGTGCCAGCGCTTCGACAGGGGGAGGCTACACCTTC. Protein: CASASTGGGYTF.

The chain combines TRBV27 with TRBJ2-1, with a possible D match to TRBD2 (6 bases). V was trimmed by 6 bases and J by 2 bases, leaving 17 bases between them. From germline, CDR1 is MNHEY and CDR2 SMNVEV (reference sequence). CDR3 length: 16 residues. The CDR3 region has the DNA TGTGCCAGCAGATTGGGATCGGGGGAGGCCTACAATGAGCAGTTCTTC. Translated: CASRLGSGEAYNEQFF.

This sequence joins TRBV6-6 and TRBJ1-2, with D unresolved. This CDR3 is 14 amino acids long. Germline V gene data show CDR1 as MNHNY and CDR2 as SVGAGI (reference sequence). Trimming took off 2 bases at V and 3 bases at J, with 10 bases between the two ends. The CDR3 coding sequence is TGTGCCAGCAGTTACCCGGCGGCCTACTATGGCTACACCTTC. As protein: CASSYPAAYYGYTF.

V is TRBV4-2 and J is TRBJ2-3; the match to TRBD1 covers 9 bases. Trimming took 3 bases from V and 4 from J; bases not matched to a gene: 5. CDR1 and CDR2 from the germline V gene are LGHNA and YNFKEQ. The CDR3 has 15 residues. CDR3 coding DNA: TGTGCCAGCAGCCAGCTGGGGACAGGGCCAGATACGCAGTATTTT. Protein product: CASSQLGTGPDTQYF.

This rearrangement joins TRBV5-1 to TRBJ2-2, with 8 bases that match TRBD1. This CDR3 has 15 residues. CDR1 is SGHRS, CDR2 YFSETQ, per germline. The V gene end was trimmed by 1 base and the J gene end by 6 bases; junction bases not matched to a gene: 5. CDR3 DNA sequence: TGCGCCAGCAGCTTGATGGGACAGGCTTCCGGGGAGCTGTTTTTT. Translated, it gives CASSLMGQASGELFF.

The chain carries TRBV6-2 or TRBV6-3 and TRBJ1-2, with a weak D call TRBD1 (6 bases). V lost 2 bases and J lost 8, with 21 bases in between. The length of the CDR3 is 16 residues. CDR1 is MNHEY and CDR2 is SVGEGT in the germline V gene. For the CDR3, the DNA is TGTGCCAGCAGTTACCCAGGACAGCCTACCCGAGGGGGCTACACCTTC. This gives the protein CASSYPGQPTRGGYTF.

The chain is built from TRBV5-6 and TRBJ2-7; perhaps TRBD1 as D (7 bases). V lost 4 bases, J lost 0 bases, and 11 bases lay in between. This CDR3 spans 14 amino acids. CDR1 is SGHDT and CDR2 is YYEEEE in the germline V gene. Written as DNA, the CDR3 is TGTGCCAGCAGCGCGGGGACAGTCTCCTACGAGCAGTACTTC. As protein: CASSAGTVSYEQYF.

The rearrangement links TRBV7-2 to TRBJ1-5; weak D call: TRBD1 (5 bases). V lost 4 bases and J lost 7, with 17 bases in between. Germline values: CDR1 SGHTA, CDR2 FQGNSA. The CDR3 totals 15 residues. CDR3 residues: CASSWIQGLGQPQHF. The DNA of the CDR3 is TGTGCCAGCAGCTGGATTCAGGGACTAGGGCAGCCCCAGCATTTT. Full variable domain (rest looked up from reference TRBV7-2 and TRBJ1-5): GAGVSQSPSNKVTEKGKDVELRCDPISGHTALYWYRQSLGQGLEFLIYFQGNSAPDKSGLPSDRFSAERTGGSVSTLTIQRTQQEDSAVYLCASSWIQGLGQPQHFGDGTRLSIL.

The CDR3 region has the DNA TGTGCCATCAGTTTGGGACTAGCGGGGGGGCAAGAGACCCAGTACTTC. Translation: CAISLGLAGGQETQYF. The chain carries TRBV10-3 and TRBJ2-5; 16 bases are a match to TRBD2. V trimming: 5 bases; J trimming: 2 bases; junction bases outside the gene matches: 2. The CDR3 contains 16 residues. Germline-derived CDR1 and CDR2 are ENHRY and SYGVKD.

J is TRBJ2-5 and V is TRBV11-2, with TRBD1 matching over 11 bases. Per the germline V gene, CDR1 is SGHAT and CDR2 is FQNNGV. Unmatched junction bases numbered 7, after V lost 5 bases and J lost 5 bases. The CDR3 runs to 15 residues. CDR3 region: CASSPWTGGMETQYF. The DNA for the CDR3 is TGTGCCAGCAGCCCCTGGACAGGGGGCATGGAGACCCAGTACTTC.

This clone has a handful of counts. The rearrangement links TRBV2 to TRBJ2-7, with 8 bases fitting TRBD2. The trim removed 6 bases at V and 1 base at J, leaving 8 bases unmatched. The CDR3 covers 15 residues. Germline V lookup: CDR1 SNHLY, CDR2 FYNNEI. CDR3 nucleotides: TGTGCCAGCAGGCGGGGGGACTCCCAGTCCTACGAGCAGTACTTC. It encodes CASRRGDSQSYEQYF.

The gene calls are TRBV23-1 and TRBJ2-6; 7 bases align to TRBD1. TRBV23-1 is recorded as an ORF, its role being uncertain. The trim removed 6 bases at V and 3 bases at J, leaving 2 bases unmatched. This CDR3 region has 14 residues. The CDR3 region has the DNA TGCGCCAGCAGAACAGGGGTTGGGGCCAACGTCCTGACTTTC. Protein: CASRTGVGANVLTF.

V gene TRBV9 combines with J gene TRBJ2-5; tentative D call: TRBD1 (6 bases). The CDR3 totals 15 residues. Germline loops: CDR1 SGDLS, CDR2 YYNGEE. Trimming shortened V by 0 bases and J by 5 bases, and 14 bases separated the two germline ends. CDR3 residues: CASSVDGTSSETQYF. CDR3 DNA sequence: TGTGCCAGCAGCGTAGATGGGACATCTTCTGAGACCCAGTACTTC.

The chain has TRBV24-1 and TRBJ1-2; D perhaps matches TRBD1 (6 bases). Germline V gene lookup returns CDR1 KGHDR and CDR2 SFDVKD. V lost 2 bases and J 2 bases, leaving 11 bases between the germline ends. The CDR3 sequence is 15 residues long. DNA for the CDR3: TGTGCCACCAGTGATTCCGCACAGGGAAACTATGGCTACACCTTC. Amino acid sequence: CATSDSAQGNYGYTF.